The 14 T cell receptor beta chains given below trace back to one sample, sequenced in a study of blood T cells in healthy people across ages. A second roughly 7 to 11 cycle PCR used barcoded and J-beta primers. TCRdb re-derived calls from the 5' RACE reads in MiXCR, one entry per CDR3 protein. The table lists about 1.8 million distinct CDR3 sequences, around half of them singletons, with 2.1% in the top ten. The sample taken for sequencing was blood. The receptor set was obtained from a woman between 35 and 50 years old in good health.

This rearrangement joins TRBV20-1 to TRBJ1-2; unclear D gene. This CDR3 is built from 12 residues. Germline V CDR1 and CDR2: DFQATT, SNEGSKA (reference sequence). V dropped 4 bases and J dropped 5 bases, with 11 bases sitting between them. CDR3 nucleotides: TGCAGTGCTATGGTCGGGTTTTATGGCTACACCTTC. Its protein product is CSAMVGFYGYTF.

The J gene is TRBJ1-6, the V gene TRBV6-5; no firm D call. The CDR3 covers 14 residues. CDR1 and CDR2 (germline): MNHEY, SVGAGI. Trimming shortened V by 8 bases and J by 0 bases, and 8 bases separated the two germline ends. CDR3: CASLQSSYNSPLHF. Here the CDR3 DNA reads TGTGCCAGCCTCCAGAGCTCCTATAATTCACCCCTCCACTTT.

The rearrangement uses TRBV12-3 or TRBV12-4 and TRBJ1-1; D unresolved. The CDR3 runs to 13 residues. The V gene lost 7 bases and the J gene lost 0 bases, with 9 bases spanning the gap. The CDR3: CASNLKMNTEAFF. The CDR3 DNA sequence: TGTGCCAGCAACCTCAAGATGAACACTGAAGCTTTCTTT.

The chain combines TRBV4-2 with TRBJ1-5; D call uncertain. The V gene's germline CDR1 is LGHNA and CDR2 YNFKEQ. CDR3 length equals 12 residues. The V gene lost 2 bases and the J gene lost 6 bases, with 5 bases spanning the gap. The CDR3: CASSQPGQPQHF. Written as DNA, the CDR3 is TGTGCCAGCAGCCAACCCGGTCAGCCCCAGCATTTT.

This CDR3 reads CASSDTGYGYTF. The CDR3 nucleotides are TGTGCCAGCAGTGACACAGGGTACGGCTACACCTTC. The chain couples TRBV7-2 to TRBJ1-2, with D maybe TRBD1 (6 bases). This CDR3 spans 12 amino acids. The V end was cut by 6 bases, the J end by 8 bases, with 13 bases between. The germline V gene has CDR1 SGHTA and CDR2 FQGNSA.

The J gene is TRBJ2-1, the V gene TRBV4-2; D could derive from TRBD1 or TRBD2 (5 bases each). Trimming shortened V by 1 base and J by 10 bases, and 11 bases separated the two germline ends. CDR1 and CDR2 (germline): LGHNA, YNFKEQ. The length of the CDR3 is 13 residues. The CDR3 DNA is TGTGCCAGCAGCCAAGTCCGGGACCAGGAGCAGTTCTTC. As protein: CASSQVRDQEQFF.

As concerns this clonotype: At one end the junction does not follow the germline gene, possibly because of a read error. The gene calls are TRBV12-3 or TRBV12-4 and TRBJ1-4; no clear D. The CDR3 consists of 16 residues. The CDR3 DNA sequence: TGTGCCAGCAGTTTATCCCCCGGGCCAACTAATGAACAACTGTTTTTT. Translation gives CASSLSPGPTNEQLFF.

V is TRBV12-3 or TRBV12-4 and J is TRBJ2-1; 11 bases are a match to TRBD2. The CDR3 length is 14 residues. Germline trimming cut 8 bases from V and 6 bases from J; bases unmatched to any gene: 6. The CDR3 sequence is CASRSGGASNEQFF. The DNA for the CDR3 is TGTGCCAGCCGTAGCGGGGGGGCCTCCAATGAGCAGTTCTTC.

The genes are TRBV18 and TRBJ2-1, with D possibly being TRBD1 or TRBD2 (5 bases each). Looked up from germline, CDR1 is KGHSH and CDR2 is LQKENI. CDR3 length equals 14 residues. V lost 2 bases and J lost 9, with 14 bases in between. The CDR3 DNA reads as TGTGCCAGCTCACCAGAAGGATGGGGGACTGAGCAGTTCTTC. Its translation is CASSPEGWGTEQFF. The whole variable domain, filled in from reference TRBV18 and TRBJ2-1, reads NAGVMQNPRHLVRRRGQEARLRCSPMKGHSHVYWYRQLPEEGLKFMVYLQKENIIDESGMPKERFSAEFPKEGPSILRIQQVVRGDSAAYFCASSPEGWGTEQFFGPGTRLTVL.

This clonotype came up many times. CDR3 region: CASSQDRIYGYTF. The CDR3 DNA is TGTGCCAGCAGTCAGGACAGGATCTATGGCTACACCTTC. V gene TRBV3-1 combines with J gene TRBJ1-2; TRBD1 agrees at 7 bases. The CDR3 spans 13 residues. The V gene's germline CDR1 is LGHDT and CDR2 YNNKEL (reference sequence). V lost 6 bases to trimming and J lost 4 bases; unmatched junction nucleotides: 5. Supplemented by reference TRBV3-1 and TRBJ1-2, the full variable domain reads DTAVSQTPKYLVTQMGNDKSIKCEQNLGHDTMYWYKQDSKKFLKIMFSYNNKELIINETVPNRFSPKSPDKAHLNLHINSLELGDSAVYFCASSQDRIYGYTFGSGTRLTVV.

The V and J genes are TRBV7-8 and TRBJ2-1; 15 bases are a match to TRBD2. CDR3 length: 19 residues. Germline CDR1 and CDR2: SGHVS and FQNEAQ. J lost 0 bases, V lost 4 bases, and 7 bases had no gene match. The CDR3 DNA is TGTGCCAGCAGCTCGACCGGACTAGCGGGGGGGTACTCCTACAATGAGCAGTTCTTC. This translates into CASSSTGLAGGYSYNEQFF.

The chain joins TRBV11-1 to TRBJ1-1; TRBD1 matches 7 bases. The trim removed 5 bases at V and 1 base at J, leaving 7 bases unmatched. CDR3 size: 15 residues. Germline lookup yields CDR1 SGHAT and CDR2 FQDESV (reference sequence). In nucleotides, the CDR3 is TGTGCCAGCAGCAGCGACAGGGCCCAGAACACTGAAGCTTTCTTT. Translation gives CASSSDRAQNTEAFF.

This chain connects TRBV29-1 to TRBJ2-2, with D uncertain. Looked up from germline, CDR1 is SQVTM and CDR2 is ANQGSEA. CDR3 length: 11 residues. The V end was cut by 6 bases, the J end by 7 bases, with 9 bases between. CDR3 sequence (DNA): TGCAGCGTCGGAAATAGCGGGGAGCTGTTTTTT. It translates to CSVGNSGELFF.

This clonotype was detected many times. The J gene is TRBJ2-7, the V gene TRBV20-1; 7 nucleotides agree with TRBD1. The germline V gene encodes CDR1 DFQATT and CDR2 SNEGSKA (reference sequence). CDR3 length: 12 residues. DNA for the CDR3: TGCAGCGCCGTGACAGGGTCCTACGAGCAGTACTTC. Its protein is CSAVTGSYEQYF.